A single sample is the source of the 18 T cell receptor beta chains below, sequenced in a study of blood T cell repertoires in COVID-19. Sequencing was performed with immunoSEQ multiplex PCR; in TCRdb, only in-frame clones are kept and a portion is missing. This sample has over 250,000 clones, with roughly 89% found just once. Sequenced input: PBMCs or T cells enriched from blood (not recorded which). The source of these receptors is a woman aged 55-70 years who had recovered from COVID-19.

This clone was observed a handful of times. This chain joins TRBV6-1 and TRBJ1-3; D remains ambiguous. V was trimmed by 2 bases and J by 0 bases, leaving 5 bases between them. Germline CDR1 MNHNS, CDR2 SASEGT. The CDR3 totals 14 residues. The CDR3 loop reads CASSELSSGNTIYF. The CDR3 DNA reads as TGTGCCAGCAGTGAACTGAGCTCTGGAAACACCATATATTTT.

The V and J genes are TRBV29-1 and TRBJ2-1, with D maybe TRBD1 (6 bases). Trimming cost V 6 bases and J 2 bases, with 11 bases left between them. Germline CDR1 reads SQVTM; CDR2 reads ANQGSEA. This CDR3 contains 13 residues. The CDR3 DNA reads as TGCAGCGTACAGGGTATGGCCTACAATGAGCAGTTCTTC. This encodes CSVQGMAYNEQFF.

The V call is TRBV5-1, the J call TRBJ1-1, with a weak D call TRBD1 (6 bases). V gave up 4 bases and J gave up 4 bases, with 11 bases separating them. This CDR3 is built from 13 residues. The V gene's germline CDR1 is SGHRS and CDR2 YFSETQ. As DNA, the CDR3 is TGCGCCAGCAGCCTAGGACAGCGCACTGAAGCTTTCTTT. Amino acids: CASSLGQRTEAFF.

A single count supports this clone. The V gene is TRBV19, the J gene TRBJ1-5; 7 bases match TRBD1. The germline gives CDR1 LNHDA, CDR2 SQIVND (reference sequence). The length of the CDR3 is 13 residues. The V and J ends lost 7 bases and 8 bases, in that order; junction bases with no gene match: 8. The CDR3 DNA is TGTGCCAGTAACCAAGACAGGGCGAAGCCCCAGCATTTT. Protein: CASNQDRAKPQHF.

The chain links TRBV5-1 to TRBJ2-1, with D possibly matching TRBD2 (6 bases). This CDR3 spans 18 amino acids. Trimming pared 0 bases from V and 0 bases from J, leaving 16 bases between. Germline-derived CDR1 and CDR2 are SGHRS and YFSETQ. The DNA of the CDR3 is TGCGCCAGCAGCTTGGGTACAGCCGGGACTTTCTCCTACAATGAGCAGTTCTTC. Translation gives CASSLGTAGTFSYNEQFF.

A word on this clone: Other DNA variants within this sample encode the same CDR3. This chain uses TRBV2 with TRBJ1-5; D gene uncertain. Between the trimmed V and J ends, which lost 3 bases and 3 bases, there was a span of 9 bases. CDR1 and CDR2 (germline): SNHLY, FYNNEI. This CDR3 contains 14 residues. CDR3 protein: CASSESGVNQPQHF. The DNA of the CDR3 is TGTGCCAGCAGTGAGTCCGGGGTCAATCAGCCCCAGCATTTT.

The rearrangement uses TRBV4-1 and TRBJ1-6, with TRBD1 matching over 8 bases. Unmatched junction bases numbered 7, after V lost 3 bases and J lost 6 bases. The V gene's germline CDR1 is MGHRA and CDR2 YSYEKL. The CDR3 spans 16 residues. The CDR3: CASSHPDRGLNSPLHF. The CDR3, as DNA: TGCGCCAGCAGCCACCCCGACAGGGGCCTTAATTCACCCCTCCACTTT.

The table lists this clone with a count of one. The CDR3 loop reads CASSLVREETQYF. The CDR3 DNA is TGTGCCAGCAGCTTGGTGCGGGAAGAGACCCAGTACTTC. The chain carries TRBV5-4 and TRBJ2-5, with a weak D call TRBD2 (5 bases). Per germline, CDR1 SGHNT and CDR2 YYREEE (reference sequence). V shed 0 bases and J shed 3 bases, with 6 bases lying between them. CDR3 length: 13 amino acids.

This rearrangement joins TRBV19 to TRBJ2-1; 7 nucleotides align to TRBD1. The V gene's germline CDR1 is LNHDA and CDR2 SQIVND (reference sequence). V dropped 6 bases and J dropped 10; count of bases not matched to a gene: 12. This CDR3 is built from 14 residues. The CDR3 region is CASRRQGFRTEQFF. The CDR3 DNA follows: TGTGCCAGTAGAAGACAGGGTTTTAGGACCGAGCAGTTCTTC.

The genes are TRBV6-6 and TRBJ1-2; tentatively, D is TRBD1 (5 bases). CDR1 and CDR2 from the germline V gene are MNHNY and SVGAGI (reference sequence). Between the trimmed V and J ends, which lost 4 bases and 6 bases, there was a span of 15 bases. The CDR3 extends over 14 amino acids. This chain's CDR3 is CASSSGVWGDGYTF. CDR3 nucleotides: TGTGCCAGCAGTTCGGGTGTGTGGGGGGATGGCTACACCTTC.

The chain has TRBV19 and TRBJ2-7; 8 nucleotides agree with TRBD2. V lost 8 bases to trimming and J lost 2 bases; unmatched junction nucleotides: 8. The CDR3 contains 14 residues. CDR1 is LNHDA, CDR2 SQIVND, per germline (reference sequence). The CDR3 spells CASSIAGRPYEQYF. Written as DNA, the CDR3 is TGTGCCAGTTCAATAGCGGGGAGACCCTACGAGCAGTACTTC.

This chain links TRBV5-5 with TRBJ1-5, with D possibly TRBD1 on 5 matching bases. CDR1 and CDR2 (germline): SGHKS, YYEKEE (reference sequence). The CDR3 has 15 amino acids. V was cut by 4 bases and J by 5 bases, with 16 bases left in between. The CDR3 DNA reads TGTGCCAGCAGCCCGTCCCCAGGGAAGGATCAGCCCCAGCATTTT. It is translated as CASSPSPGKDQPQHF.

The chain uses TRBV3-1 (or the pseudogene TRBV3-2) and TRBJ2-3; 9 positions match TRBD2. CDR1 is LGHDT and CDR2 is YNNKEL in the germline V gene (reference sequence). This CDR3 has 16 residues. Germline trimming cut 6 bases from V and 4 bases from J; bases unmatched to any gene: 11. The CDR3 nucleotides are TGTGCCAGCAGTCTCCGTGGACTAGCGAAGGCAGATACGCAGTATTTT. Translated: CASSLRGLAKADTQYF.

The chain joins TRBV2 to TRBJ1-5; D perhaps matches TRBD1 (5 bases). Germline V CDR1 and CDR2: SNHLY, FYNNEI. The CDR3 contains 14 residues. V lost 4 bases to trimming and J lost 5 bases, with 12 bases between them. CDR3 DNA sequence: TGTGCCAGCAGTGCTTGGGGGGAGCATCAGCCCCAGCATTTT. The encoded protein is CASSAWGEHQPQHF.

The rearrangement uses TRBV28 and TRBJ1-2, with a possible D match to TRBD1 (5 bases). V was cut by 7 bases and J by 7 bases, with 19 bases left in between. In germline, CDR1 is MDHEN, CDR2 SYDVKM. The CDR3 length is 14 residues. CDR3 in DNA: TGTGCCAGCATTCGGGGGGGGGACCCCTTTGGCTACACCTTC. This sequence encodes CASIRGGDPFGYTF.

The chain carries TRBV11-2 and TRBJ1-5; TRBD1 is a possible D gene (6 bases). Germline V gene sequence: CDR1 SGHAT, CDR2 FQNNGV. This CDR3 spans 16 amino acids. V lost 2 bases to trimming and J lost 3 bases, with 14 bases between them. As DNA, the CDR3 is TGTGCCAGCAGCTTATTTTGGGACATTCACAATCAGCCCCAGCATTTT. It encodes CASSLFWDIHNQPQHF. Together with reference TRBV11-2 and TRBJ1-5, the CDR3 gives the full variable domain: EAGVAQSPRYKIIEKRQSVAFWCNPISGHATLYWYQQILGQGPKLLIQFQNNGVVDDSQLPKDRFSAERLKGVDSTLKIQPAKLEDSAVYLCASSLFWDIHNQPQHFGDGTRLSIL.

The chain uses TRBV21-1 and TRBJ1-4; TRBD1 was called by the table and not checked on the DNA. TRBV21-1 is a pseudogene. The CDR3 length is 17 residues. CDR3 sequence: CASSKVPGQGGVEKLFF. In nucleotides, the CDR3 is TGTGCCAGCAGCAAAGTCCCGGGACAGGGCGGGGTTGAAAAACTGTTTTTT.

In regard to this clone: An end of the junction does not agree with germline; a read error may underlie this. The chain links TRBV28 to TRBJ2-3; TRBD2 matches at 12 bases. Germline lookup yields CDR1 MDHEN and CDR2 SYDVKM. The CDR3 runs to 19 residues. The CDR3 loop reads CASSGLAGSTPELTDTQCF. The CDR3 DNA is TGTGCCAGCAGTGGACTAGCGGGAAGCACACCCGAGCTCACAGATACGCAGTGTTTT.